This T cell receptor (beta chain) was identified in a study of cytomegalovirus exposure and HLA in healthy donors. The study's findings and limits: A previous analysis found most TCR beta V segments productive roughly 87% or roughly 30% of the time.

In the PCR, 60 Vbeta and 13 Jbeta primers were used. Libraries were prepared by immunoSEQ multiplex PCR; TCRdb keeps only in-frame clonotypes and omits some of them. There are about 130,000 clones in the sample; over 80% occur only once, and 15% to 20% lies in the top ten. The length of the CDR3 is 16 residues. Between the trimmed V and J ends, which lost 0 bases and 9 bases, there was a span of 18 bases. Germline values: CDR1 LNHNV, CDR2 YYDKDF (reference sequence). This clone was seen a single time. Its target is unknown. The sequence derives from a man aged 18 to 30 in good health and CMV-seropositive. Sequenced sample: PBMCs. The V and J genes are TRBV15 and TRBJ1-5, with D possibly TRBD1 on 5 matching bases. The CDR3 loop reads CATSREGRAGWRPQHF. Written as DNA, the CDR3 is TGTGCCACCAGCAGAGAAGGCCGGGCAGGGTGGCGGCCCCAGCATTTT.